The 14 T cell receptor beta chains listed next were all sequenced from one sample in a study of esophageal squamous cell carcinoma under preoperative chemotherapy. TCRdb processed the PCR reads anew with MiXCR; each CDR3 protein has one entry. The sample holds around 10,000 distinct CDR3 sequences, over 40% seen once. Time point indicated: after preoperative PTX-NDP chemotherapy. Sample acquisition took place from a patient given preoperative chemotherapy. These receptors were taken from a human donor with esophageal squamous cell carcinoma. The donor label of this sample is uncertain.

The CDR3 spells CASSQAGTSGRNEQFF. CDR3 coding DNA: TGTGCCAGCAGCCAAGCCGGGACTAGCGGGAGGAATGAGCAGTTCTTC. The V gene is TRBV4-2, the J gene TRBJ2-1, with TRBD2 identical over 15 bases. The V gene's germline CDR1 is LGHNA and CDR2 YNFKEQ. The CDR3 totals 16 residues. V lost 1 base, J lost 7 bases, and 2 bases stayed unmatched.

The chain recombines TRBV6-1 with TRBJ2-3; 11 bases are a match to TRBD2. With 4 bases clipped from V and 4 bases from J, the junction kept 7 bases outside the gene matches. This CDR3 comprises 16 residues. Germline V gene lookup returns CDR1 MNHNS and CDR2 SASEGT. The CDR3 coding sequence is TGTGCCAGCAGTGTCTCCCTAGCGGGAGGCCCAGATACGCAGTATTTT. It translates to CASSVSLAGGPDTQYF.

Note on this clonotype: The junction does not match germline at one end; this may be a read error. The chain is built from TRBV6-5 and TRBJ2-1; 7 bases fit TRBD1. This CDR3 contains 13 residues. Germline CDR1 MNHEY, CDR2 SVGAGI. The CDR3 spells CASSSGTEDEQFF. In DNA form, the CDR3 reads TGTGCCAGCAGTTCTGGGACAGAAGATGAGCAGTTTTTT.

As concerns this clonotype: At one end, the junction sequence differs from germline, possibly due to a read error. The chain recombines TRBV12-3 or TRBV12-4 with TRBJ2-3, with D perhaps TRBD2 (5 bases). The CDR3 sequence is 15 residues long. In DNA form, the CDR3 reads TGTGCCAGCAGTCTGGTGGTGGGAGATAAAAATACGCAGTATTTC. This codes for CASSLVVGDKNTQYF.

The genes are TRBV20-1 and TRBJ2-1; 10 positions agree with TRBD2. The J segment lost 7 bases and the V segment lost 2 bases, leaving 2 bases of the junction unmatched. Germline V gene sequence: CDR1 DFQATT, CDR2 SNEGSKA (reference sequence). This CDR3 has 13 residues. CDR3 sequence: CSARLAGENEQFF. In DNA form, the CDR3 reads TGCAGTGCTAGACTAGCGGGGGAAAATGAGCAGTTCTTC.

This clonotype has ten or more counts. The chain has TRBV6-5 and TRBJ2-1; the D gene is possibly TRBD2 (5 bases). Germline V gene lookup returns CDR1 MNHEY and CDR2 SVGAGI. Trimming cost V 4 bases and J 7 bases, with 11 bases left between them. CDR3 length: 13 amino acids. The CDR3 spells CASSLSSQNEQFF. In DNA, the CDR3 is TGTGCCAGCAGTTTATCTAGCCAAAATGAGCAGTTCTTC.

The gene calls are TRBV6-1 and TRBJ2-3; possibly TRBD1 or TRBD2 for D (5 bases each). Near its end, the DNA agrees better with TRBJ2-7, so the J call may be wrong. The CDR3 runs 16 residues. Germline CDR1 and CDR2: MNHNS and SASEGT. The CDR3 nucleotides read TGTGCCAGCACCCTTTTGGGGGTGTGGGCCAAAAATATGCAGTACTTC. The encoded protein is CASTLLGVWAKNMQYF.

This chain links TRBV11-3 with TRBJ2-3, with 7 bases fitting TRBD2. Germline CDR1 is SGHNT and CDR2 is YENEEA. With 5 bases clipped from V and 5 bases from J, the junction kept 7 bases outside the gene matches. This CDR3 has 14 residues. The CDR3 DNA reads as TGTGCCAGCAGCCCGGCGGGGAGGGAAGATACGCAGTATTTT. This gives the protein CASSPAGREDTQYF.

There are a few counts of this clonotype. The rearrangement joins TRBV5-5 to TRBJ1-1, with TRBD1 as a possible D gene (6 bases). V shed 4 bases and J shed 1 base, with 8 bases lying between them. Germline assignment: CDR1 SGHKS and CDR2 YYEKEE (reference sequence). The CDR3 is 13 amino acids. Here the CDR3 reads CASSPTGNTEAFF. CDR3 DNA: TGTGCCAGCAGCCCGACAGGGAACACTGAAGCTTTCTTT. Combining the CDR3 with reference TRBV5-5 and TRBJ1-1 gives the whole variable domain DAGVTQSPTHLIKTRGQQVTLRCSPISGHKSVSWYQQVLGQGPQFIFQYYEKEERGRGNFPDRFSARQFPNYSSELNVNALLLGDSALYLCASSPTGNTEAFFGQGTRLTVV.

This clonotype showed up many times. This chain connects TRBV12-3 or TRBV12-4 to TRBJ2-1; 10 bases fit TRBD2. The CDR3 contains 16 residues. Trimming at V came to 5 bases and at J to 6 bases, leaving 10 bases not matched to a gene. The CDR3 sequence: CASSADSSGSLNEQFF. CDR3 DNA sequence: TGTGCCAGCAGTGCCGATTCTAGCGGGAGTCTCAATGAGCAGTTCTTC.

The CDR3 loop reads CASSEAVRAVAWEQYF. The CDR3 DNA reads TGTGCCAGCAGTGAAGCGGTAAGAGCAGTAGCGTGGGAGCAGTACTTC. The chain joins TRBV6-1 to TRBJ2-7, with D perhaps TRBD2 (5 bases). The CDR3 spans 16 residues. The V gene's germline CDR1 is MNHNS and CDR2 SASEGT. Trimming cost V 0 bases and J 7 bases, with 19 bases left between them.

This chain joins TRBV6-1 and TRBJ1-1; D may be TRBD1 (5 bases). CDR3 size: 15 residues. Trimming pared 3 bases from V and 0 bases from J, leaving 11 bases between. CDR1 and CDR2 from the germline V gene are MNHNS and SASEGT. As DNA, the CDR3 is TGTGCCAGCAGTGAGTGGGGGGAGCTGAACACTGAAGCTTTCTTT. Its protein product is CASSEWGELNTEAFF.

This clonotype was recorded many times. This rearrangement joins TRBV30 to TRBJ2-3, with 8 bases identical to TRBD2. The CDR3 spans 14 residues. Germline CDR1 and CDR2: GTSNPN and SVGIG (reference sequence). The V and J ends lost 7 bases and 0 bases, in that order; junction bases with no gene match: 6. DNA for the CDR3: TGTGCCTCGGGGGCTAGCGGGAGCACAGATACGCAGTATTTT. Translation gives CASGASGSTDTQYF.

This chain links TRBV6-5 with TRBJ1-4; no reliable D call. The CDR3 length is 15 residues. Germline-derived CDR1 and CDR2 are MNHEY and SVGAGI. V was shortened by 0 bases and J by 4 bases, with 9 bases between the two germline ends. In DNA form, the CDR3 reads TGTGCCAGCAGTTACTCAGGTGGAGTTAATGAAAAACTGTTTTTT. This gives the protein CASSYSGGVNEKLFF.